This TCR beta chain appears in the sequencing data of a study of control samples from healthy donors and cancer patients (dated by TCRdb to 2018 to 2021). In regard to this clone: The specificity of this receptor is unknown. No much larger clone exists at a distance of one base, and base qualities are not known.

The method was the immunoSEQ multiplex PCR assay. Drawn from immuneACCESS, this table holds only the in-frame rearrangements with V and J called that TCRdb kept. Clones are partly lost; checked studies trace under half to an unresolved V gene and leave the rest unexplained. A total of 120,000 or so clones appear in this sample, 93% of them only once. The ten most abundant clones make up more than 1.5% of the sample. CDR1 is given as SGHVS and CDR2 as FNYEAQ, both from the germline V gene. The CDR3 numbers 14 residues from cysteine through phenylalanine. The CDR3 DNA has 42 bases and is translated from base 1. Deletion took 1 base off V and 1 base off J, with a span of 4 bases between the germline ends.

The chain links TRBV7-6 with TRBJ2-2; a confident D gene designation cannot be given. The receptor was isolated from a man aged 45-65 years with head and neck cancer. The material sequenced was PBMCs. CDR3 reads: CASSLEENTGELFF. DNA sequence: TGTGCCAGCAGCTTAGAGGAGAACACCGGGGAGCTGTTTTTT.